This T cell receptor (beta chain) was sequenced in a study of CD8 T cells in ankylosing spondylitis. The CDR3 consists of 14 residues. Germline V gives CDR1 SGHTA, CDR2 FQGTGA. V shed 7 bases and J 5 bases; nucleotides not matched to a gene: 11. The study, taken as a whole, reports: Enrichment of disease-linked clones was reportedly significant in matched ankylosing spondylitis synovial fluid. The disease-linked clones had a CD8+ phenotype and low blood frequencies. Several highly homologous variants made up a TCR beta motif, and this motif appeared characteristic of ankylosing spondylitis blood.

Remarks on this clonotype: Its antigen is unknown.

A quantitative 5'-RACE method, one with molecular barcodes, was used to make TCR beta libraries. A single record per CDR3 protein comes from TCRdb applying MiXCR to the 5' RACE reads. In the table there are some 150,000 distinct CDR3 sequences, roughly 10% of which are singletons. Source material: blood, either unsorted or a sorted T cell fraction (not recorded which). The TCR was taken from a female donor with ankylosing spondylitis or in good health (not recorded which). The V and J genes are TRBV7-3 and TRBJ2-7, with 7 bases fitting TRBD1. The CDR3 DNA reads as TGTGCCAGCAACCCCGAACAGGGGCGCGACGAGCAGTACTTC. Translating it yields CASNPEQGRDEQYF.